A selection of T cell receptor beta chains follows, all from one sample in a study of T cell responses to AZD1222 COVID-19 vaccine. The repertoire was sequenced with immunoSEQ multiplex PCR; TCRdb's copy has only in-frame clones and lacks some. The sample shows 150,000 to 200,000 clones, 92% of them seen only once. Sequencing was performed on peripheral blood, taken 28 days after the second AZD1222 dose. The origin of the receptors is an adult who received the AZD1222 COVID-19 vaccine. Both conserved end residues are part of each CDR3. D genes are given only for firm matches. Clone size is given for some rows only: seen once, a few or many times, or a class if the clone is expanded.

TRBV4-2	TRBJ2-1	once	TRBD2	CASSQEGVSGGYNEQFF	TGTGCCAGCAGCCAAGAGGGGGTTAGCGGGGGATACAATGAGCAGTTCTTC
TRBV4-1	TRBJ2-7	-	TRBD1	CASSQPTGRHTYEQYF	TGCGCCAGCAGCCAACCGACAGGGCGTCACACCTACGAGCAGTACTTC
TRBV11-2	TRBJ1-2	once	-	CASSLVGRGKDGYTF	TGTGCCAGCAGCTTAGTTGGCAGGGGCAAGGATGGCTACACCTTC
TRBV14	TRBJ2-1	-	TRBD1	CASSRMDRGERLRNEQFF	TGTGCCAGCAGCCGGATGGACAGGGGGGAAAGACTACGCAATGAGCAGTTCTTC
TRBV18	TRBJ1-3	-	-	CASTWGHLLSLSGNTIYF	TGTGCCAGCACTTGGGGGCATCTCCTCTCTCTCTCTGGAAACACCATATATTTT
TRBV6-5	TRBJ1-1	-	-	CASSMTPLNTEAFF	TGTGCCAGCAGTATGACACCGCTGAACACTGAAGCTTTCTTT
TRBV6-1	TRBJ1-5	-	-	CASSEAGGQHQPQHF	TGTGCCAGCAGTGAAGCGGGAGGGCAACATCAGCCCCAGCATTTT
TRBV5-1	TRBJ1-2	-	-	CASSLVGANYGYTF	TGCGCCAGCAGCTTGGTAGGGGCCAACTATGGCTACACCTTC
TRBV2	TRBJ2-3	-	TRBD2	CASKMRLAGFADTQYF	TGTGCCAGCAAGATGAGATTAGCGGGGTTCGCAGATACGCAGTATTTT
TRBV9	TRBJ1-2	-	-	CASSVVGTNYGYTF	TGTGCCAGCAGCGTAGTAGGCACAAACTATGGCTACACCTTC
TRBV9	TRBJ1-1	-	-	CASSVDGSGNTEAFF	TGTGCCAGCAGCGTAGACGGGTCGGGGAACACTGAAGCTTTCTTT
TRBV19	TRBJ2-6	-	-	CASSMGSGANVLTF	TGTGCCAGTAGTATGGGCTCTGGGGCCAACGTCCTGACTTTC
TRBV24-1	TRBJ2-1	-	TRBD2	CAILRGENYNEQFF	TGTGCCATCCTCCGGGGGGAGAACTACAATGAGCAGTTCTTC
TRBV12-5	TRBJ1-5	-	-	CASGLARGWGGDINQPQHF	TGTGCTAGTGGTTTGGCGCGAGGATGGGGGGGGGATATCAATCAGCCCCAGCATTTT
TRBV6-5	TRBJ2-5	-	TRBD2	CASSLAGLGETQYF	TGTGCCAGCAGCCTAGCGGGGCTAGGGGAGACCCAGTACTTC
TRBV18	TRBJ2-7	-	-	CASSRESPSLDEQYF	TGTGCCAGCTCACGCGAATCCCCGAGTCTTGACGAGCAGTACTTC
TRBV2	TRBJ1-5	-	TRBD1	CASSQGQGLGSNQPQHF	TGTGCCAGCAGTCAGGGACAGGGCCTGGGTAGCAATCAGCCCCAGCATTTT
TRBV7-8	TRBJ1-1	-	-	CASSLAGAEAFF	TGTGCCAGCAGCTTAGCGGGCGCTGAAGCTTTCTTT
TRBV3-1/TRBV3-2	TRBJ1-2	-	-	CASSQQELINYGYTF	TGTGCCAGCAGCCAACAGGAACTTATTAACTATGGCTACACCTTC
TRBV6-5	TRBJ2-7	-	-	CASSYRKGGSYEQYF	TGTGCCAGCAGTTACCGTAAAGGGGGCTCCTACGAGCAGTACTTC
TRBV6-1	TRBJ1-5	-	TRBD1	CASSDAVGTGAFSNQPQHF	TGTGCCAGCAGTGACGCCGTGGGGACAGGGGCCTTTAGCAATCAGCCCCAGCATTTT
TRBV5-5	TRBJ1-5	-	-	CASSLMGARASTQPQHF	TGTGCCAGCAGCTTGATGGGGGCGAGGGCATCGACTCAGCCCCAGCATTTT
TRBV5-1	TRBJ1-5	few	-	CRAGERCLVYSNQPQHF	TGCCGAGCTGGGGAACGTTGTCTGGTTTATAGCAATCAGCCCCAGCATTTT
TRBV3-1/TRBV3-2	TRBJ1-4	-	-	CASSPKGWIDGEKLFF	TGTGCCAGCAGCCCAAAGGGTTGGATCGACGGGGAAAAACTGTTTTTT
TRBV4-2	TRBJ2-5	-	TRBD2	CASSRGTSGQETQYF	TGTGCCAGCAGCCGGGGGACTAGCGGACAAGAGACCCAGTACTTC
TRBV6-5	TRBJ1-2	-	TRBD1	CASSLSGQGDYGYTF	TGTGCCAGCAGTTTATCCGGACAGGGCGACTATGGCTACACCTTC
TRBV2	TRBJ1-2	once	TRBD1	CAKQGGPNYGYTF	TGTGCCAAACAGGGGGGGCCTAACTATGGCTACACCTTC
TRBV4-1	TRBJ2-7	-	TRBD2	CASSQILAVRNEQYF	TGCGCCAGCAGCCAAATCCTAGCGGTCCGAAACGAGCAGTACTTC
TRBV7-9	TRBJ1-2	once	-	CASSSGANYGYTF	TGTGCCAGCAGCTCTGGGGCTAACTATGGCTACACCTTC
TRBV30	TRBJ1-1	-	-	CAWTRDKAGAFF	TGTGCCTGGACTAGGGACAAAGCGGGAGCTTTCTTT
TRBV5-1	TRBJ2-3	-	TRBD2	CASSREASGGADTQYF	TGCGCCAGTTCGAGGGAGGCTAGCGGGGGGGCAGATACGCAGTATTTT
TRBV7-9	TRBJ2-5	-	TRBD1	CASSLRDRGPETQYF	TGTGCCAGCAGCTTGCGGGACAGGGGGCCGGAGACCCAGTACTTC
TRBV10-3	TRBJ1-6	few	TRBD1	CAISESRGQNSPLHF	TGTGCCATCAGTGAGTCCCGGGGACAGAATTCACCCCTCCACTTT
TRBV19	TRBJ1-4	-	TRBD1	CASSRTGVGSEKLFF	TGTGCCAGTAGTAGGACAGGGGTGGGCAGTGAAAAACTGTTTTTT
TRBV18	TRBJ1-6	-	-	CASSPGLNNSPLHF	TGTGCCAGCTCACCAGGCCTGAATAATTCACCCCTCCACTTT
TRBV6-1	TRBJ1-4	-	-	CASSEIGWSEKLFF	TGTGCCAGCAGTGAAATAGGGTGGAGTGAAAAACTGTTTTTT
TRBV15	TRBJ2-1	once	-	CATSSPGVPYNEQFF	TGTGCCACCAGCAGCCCAGGGGTCCCGTACAATGAGCAGTTCTTC
TRBV6-5	TRBJ1-4	-	-	CASSSRGRGEKLFF	TGTGCCAGCAGTTCCAGGGGTCGTGGTGAAAAACTGTTTTTT
TRBV27	TRBJ1-2	-	-	CASSLFGGRVYGYTF	TGTGCCAGCAGTTTATTTGGGGGGCGCGTCTATGGCTACACCTTC
TRBV7-9	TRBJ1-1	-	-	CASSSGARGTEAFF	TGTGCCAGCAGCTCAGGGGCCCGCGGCACTGAAGCTTTCTTT
TRBV27	TRBJ2-5	-	-	CASSFNGQETQYF	TGTGCCAGCAGTTTTAATGGGCAAGAGACCCAGTACTTC
TRBV3-1/TRBV3-2	TRBJ1-1	-	-	CASSQATENTEAFF	TGTGCCAGCAGCCAAGCCACAGAGAACACTGAAGCTTTCTTT
TRBV10-1	TRBJ2-7	-	-	CASSEGATVYEQYF	TGCGCCAGCAGTGAGGGAGCCACAGTCTACGAGCAGTACTTC
TRBV6-5	TRBJ1-5	-	-	CASSYSNQRGPQHF	TGTGCCAGCAGTTACTCGAATCAAAGGGGTCCCCAGCATTTT
TRBV5-1	TRBJ2-3	-	-	CASSLVPGEADTQYF	TGCGCCAGCAGCTTGGTTCCAGGGGAGGCGGATACGCAGTATTTT
TRBV27	TRBJ1-2	-	-	CASSLDATYGYTF	TGTGCCAGCTCACTCGACGCCACCTATGGCTACACCTTC
TRBV3-1/TRBV3-2	TRBJ2-3	-	TRBD2	CASFERGTDTQYF	TGTGCCAGCTTCGAGCGGGGGACAGATACGCAGTATTTT
TRBV7-3	TRBJ1-1	-	TRBD1	CASSRQGNTEAFF	TGTGCCAGCAGTCGACAGGGGAACACTGAAGCTTTCTTT
TRBV5-1	TRBJ2-7	-	-	CASSEDGYHTYEQYF	TGCGCCAGCAGCGAGGACGGGTACCACACCTACGAGCAGTACTTC
TRBV9	TRBJ2-3	once	-	CASSWASGTDTQYF	TGTGCCAGCAGCTGGGCGTCCGGCACAGATACGCAGTATTTT
TRBV7-8	TRBJ1-4	-	-	CASSLATNEKLFF	TGTGCCAGCAGCCTGGCAACTAATGAAAAACTGTTTTTT
TRBV18	TRBJ2-2	once	TRBD1	CASSPQAGTGNTGELFF	TGTGCCAGCTCACCCCAGGCCGGGACAGGGAACACCGGGGAGCTGTTTTTT
TRBV6-5	TRBJ2-4	-	-	CASSYAAGGTKYF	TGTGCCAGCAGTTACGCTGCTGGGGGGACAAAGTACTTC
TRBV10-3	TRBJ1-1	-	-	CAITRLVGATEAFF	TGTGCCATCACCCGCCTGGTTGGAGCCACTGAAGCTTTCTTT
TRBV9	TRBJ2-1	-	TRBD2	CASSVTSGGAGVYNEQFF	TGTGCCAGCAGCGTTACTAGCGGGGGGGCAGGTGTCTACAATGAGCAGTTCTTC
TRBV7-9	TRBJ1-2	-	-	CASSIQANYGYTF	TGTGCCAGCAGCATACAGGCGAACTATGGCTACACCTTC
TRBV19	TRBJ2-7	-	TRBD1	CASSIGDRGLYEQYF	TGTGCCAGTAGTATCGGGGACAGGGGCCTATACGAGCAGTACTTC
TRBV5-1	TRBJ1-1	-	-	CASSTYRQVGSAEAFF	TGCGCCAGCAGCACTTACCGACAGGTCGGGAGCGCTGAAGCTTTCTTT
TRBV4-2	TRBJ2-2	-	-	CASSQEVAAGELFF	TGTGCCAGCAGCCAAGAGGTGGCGGCCGGGGAGCTGTTTTTT